This note documents a single T cell receptor (beta chain) sequence. The data were produced by immunoSEQ multiplex PCR, yet TCRdb's version contains in-frame clones alone and is incomplete. Of about 140,000 clones listed, roughly 90% were seen once; the top ten hold approximately 2.5%. This sample is part of a study of blood T cell repertoires in COVID-19. Background on the study: Spain, Italy and the United States supplied samples that represented acute and convalescent COVID-19.

Deletions cut 9 bases from V and 4 bases from J, with 22 bases between. Germline CDR1 and CDR2: LNHDA and SQIVND (reference sequence). The CDR3 is 16 amino acids. The TCR originated in a human donor with COVID-19, enrolled during active disease. The donor label of this sample is uncertain. Sequencing was carried out using peripheral blood. This chain connects TRBV19 to TRBJ1-5, with D maybe TRBD1 (6 bases). CDR3 bases: TGTGCCAGCGAGCTATGGGGGCGCTTTGAAAATCAGCCCCAGCATTTT. Amino acids: CASELWGRFENQPQHF. The whole variable domain, remainder taken from reference TRBV19 and TRBJ1-5, is DGGITQSPKYLFRKEGQNVTLSCEQNLNHDAMYWYRQDPGQGLRLIYYSQIVNDFQKGDIAEGYSVSREKKESFPLTVTSAQKNPTAFYLCASELWGRFENQPQHFGDGTRLSIL.